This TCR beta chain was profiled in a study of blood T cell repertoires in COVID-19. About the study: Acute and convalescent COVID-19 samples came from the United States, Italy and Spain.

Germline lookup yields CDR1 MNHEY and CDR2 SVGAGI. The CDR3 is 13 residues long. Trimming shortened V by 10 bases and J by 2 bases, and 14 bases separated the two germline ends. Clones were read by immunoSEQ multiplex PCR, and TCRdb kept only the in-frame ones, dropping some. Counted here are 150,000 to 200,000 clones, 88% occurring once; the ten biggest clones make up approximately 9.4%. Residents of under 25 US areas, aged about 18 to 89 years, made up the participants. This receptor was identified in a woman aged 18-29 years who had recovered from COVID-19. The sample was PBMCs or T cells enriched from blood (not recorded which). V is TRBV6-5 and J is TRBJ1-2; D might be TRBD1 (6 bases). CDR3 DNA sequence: TGTGCCACCCTCCAGGGGTACAACTATGGCTACACCTTC. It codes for CATLQGYNYGYTF.